What follows is one T cell receptor beta chain and its context. These data are taken from a study of shared T cell receptors in the human thymus. This table comes from immunoSEQ multiplex PCR, and its TCRdb copy is limited to in-frame clones, with some not included. The sample carries more than 300,000 clones, around 93% recorded once. This CDR3 is 16 amino acids long. V lost 1 base, J lost 4 bases, and 14 bases lay in between. Germline V gene lookup returns CDR1 LGHNA and CDR2 YSLEER. The genes are TRBV4-3 and TRBJ1-5; possible D gene TRBD1, 5 bases. The sequenced sample consisted of thymocytes. The receptor comes from a human donor. CDR3 nucleotide sequence: TGCGCCAGCAGCCAAGTCGCAAGGGGAAAGAATCAGCCCCAGCATTTT. Amino acid sequence: CASSQVARGKNQPQHF.